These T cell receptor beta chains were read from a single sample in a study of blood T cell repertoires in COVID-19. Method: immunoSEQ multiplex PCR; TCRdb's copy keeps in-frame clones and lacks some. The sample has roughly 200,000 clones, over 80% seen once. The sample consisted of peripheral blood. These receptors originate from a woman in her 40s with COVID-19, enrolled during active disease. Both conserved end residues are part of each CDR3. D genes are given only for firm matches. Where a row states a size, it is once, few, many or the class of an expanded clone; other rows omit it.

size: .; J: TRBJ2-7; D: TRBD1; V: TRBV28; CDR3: CASSFGDRVHEQYF; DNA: TGTGCCAGCAGTTTCGGGGACAGGGTGCACGAGCAGTACTTC
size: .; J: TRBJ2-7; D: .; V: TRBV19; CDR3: CASSLSRFGEQYF; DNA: TGTGCCAGTAGCCTCTCTAGGTTCGGCGAGCAGTACTTC
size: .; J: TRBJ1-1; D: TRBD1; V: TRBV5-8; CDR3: CASSLNTGGAMNTEAFF; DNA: TGTGCCAGCAGCTTGAATACAGGGGGCGCAATGAACACTGAAGCTTTCTTT
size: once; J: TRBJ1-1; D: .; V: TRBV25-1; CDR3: CASSDRGVAAFF; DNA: TGTGCCAGCAGTGACAGGGGTGTCGCAGCTTTCTTT
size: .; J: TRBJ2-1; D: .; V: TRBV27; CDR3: CASSLGLEQFF; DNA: TGTGCCAGCAGTTTAGGCTTAGAGCAGTTCTTC
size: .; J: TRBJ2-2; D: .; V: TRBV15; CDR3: CATSVGAQRTGELFF; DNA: TGTGCCACCAGCGTAGGGGCCCAGAGGACCGGGGAGCTGTTTTTT
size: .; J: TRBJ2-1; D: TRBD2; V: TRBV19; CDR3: CASSIVSAGGGHEQFF; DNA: TGTGCCAGTAGTATAGTGTCAGCGGGGGGGGGCCATGAGCAGTTCTTC
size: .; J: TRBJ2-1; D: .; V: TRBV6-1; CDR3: CASSEQAYNEQFF; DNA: TGTGCCAGCAGTGAACAGGCCTACAATGAGCAGTTCTTC
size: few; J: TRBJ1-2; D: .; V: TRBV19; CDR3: CASSIVGQVTYGYTF; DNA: TGTGCCAGTAGTATAGTGGGACAAGTGACCTATGGCTACACCTTC
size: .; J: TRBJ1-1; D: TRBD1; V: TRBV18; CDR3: CASAIDRANTEAFF; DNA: TGTGCCAGCGCCATCGACAGGGCGAACACTGAAGCTTTCTTT
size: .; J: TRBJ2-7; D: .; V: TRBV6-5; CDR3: CASSSFTGLYEQYF; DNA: TGTGCCAGCAGTTCCTTTACAGGGCTCTACGAGCAGTACTTC
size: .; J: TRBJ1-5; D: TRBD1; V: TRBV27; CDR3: CARNRGGNQPQHF; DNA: TGTGCCAGGAACAGGGGAGGCAATCAGCCCCAGCATTTT
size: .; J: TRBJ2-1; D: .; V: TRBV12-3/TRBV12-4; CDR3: CASSFRGRNEQFF; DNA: TGTGCCAGCAGTTTTCGAGGGAGGAATGAGCAGTTCTTC
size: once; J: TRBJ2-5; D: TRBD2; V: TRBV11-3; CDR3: CASSLGEGTEETQYF; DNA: TGTGCCAGCAGCTTAGGGGAGGGGACGGAAGAGACCCAGTACTTC
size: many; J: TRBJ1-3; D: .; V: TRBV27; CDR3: CASSLRGPSGNTIYF; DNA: TGTGCCAGCAGTTTGCGGGGCCCCTCTGGAAACACCATATATTTT
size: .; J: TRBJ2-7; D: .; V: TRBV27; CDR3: CASSAPGYGGAYEQYF; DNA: TGTGCCAGCAGTGCCCCCGGTTACGGAGGGGCCTACGAGCAGTACTTC
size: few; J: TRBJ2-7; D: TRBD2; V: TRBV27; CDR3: CASSLLLSGGIYEQYF; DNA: TGTGCCAGCAGTCTACTCCTTAGCGGGGGTATCTACGAGCAGTACTTC
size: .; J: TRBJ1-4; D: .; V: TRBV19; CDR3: CASRRGLINEKLFF; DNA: TGTGCCAGTAGGCGAGGCCTGATTAATGAAAAACTGTTTTTT
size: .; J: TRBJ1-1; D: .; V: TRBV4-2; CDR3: CASSQEYRGMNTEAFF; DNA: TGTGCCAGCAGCCAAGAATATAGGGGGATGAACACTGAAGCTTTCTTT
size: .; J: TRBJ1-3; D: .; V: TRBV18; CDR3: CASSSTGSTGNTIYF; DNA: TGTGCCAGCTCATCAACAGGAAGCACTGGAAACACCATATATTTT
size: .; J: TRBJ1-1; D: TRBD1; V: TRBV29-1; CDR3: CSVEEMGGRGSYEAFF; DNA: TGCAGCGTTGAAGAAATGGGGGGCAGGGGGTCATATGAAGCTTTCTTT
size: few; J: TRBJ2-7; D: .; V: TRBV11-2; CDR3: CASSLDRATYEQYF; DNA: TGTGCCAGCAGCTTAGACAGGGCCACCTACGAGCAGTACTTC
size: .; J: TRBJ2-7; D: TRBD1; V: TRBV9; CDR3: CASSVTGGYDEQYF; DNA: TGTGCCAGCAGCGTTACAGGGGGCTACGACGAGCAGTACTTC
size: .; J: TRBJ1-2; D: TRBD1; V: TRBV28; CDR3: CASRPGTVERGYTF; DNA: TGTGCCAGCAGACCTGGGACAGTTGAAAGGGGCTACACCTTC
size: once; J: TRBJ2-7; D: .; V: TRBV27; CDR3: CASSLQGTEYEQYF; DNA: TGTGCCAGCAGTTTACAGGGGACGGAATACGAGCAGTACTTC
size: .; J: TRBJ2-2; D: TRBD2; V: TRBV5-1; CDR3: CARRAGGDEALSGSGELFF; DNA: TGCGCCAGACGGGCCGGGGGGGACGAAGCCCTTAGTGGGTCCGGGGAGCTGTTTTTT
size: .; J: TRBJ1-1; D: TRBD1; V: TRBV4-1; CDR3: CASSLPPGGSSPEAFF; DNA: TGCGCCAGCAGCCTCCCCCCAGGGGGCTCTAGTCCTGAAGCTTTCTTT
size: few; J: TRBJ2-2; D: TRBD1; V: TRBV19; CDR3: CASSGLRGKNTGELFF; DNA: TGTGCCAGTAGTGGTCTCAGGGGGAAAAACACCGGGGAGCTGTTTTTT
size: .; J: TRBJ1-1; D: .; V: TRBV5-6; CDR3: CASSLVRRSEAFF; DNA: TGTGCCAGCAGCTTGGTGCGGAGGTCTGAAGCTTTCTTT
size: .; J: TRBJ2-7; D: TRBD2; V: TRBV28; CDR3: CASSSRLAHSTYEQYF; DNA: TGTGCCAGCAGTTCCCGACTAGCGCATTCTACCTACGAGCAGTACTTC
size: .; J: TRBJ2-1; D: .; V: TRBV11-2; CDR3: CASSFQTGEAYNEQFF; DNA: TGTGCCAGCAGCTTCCAAACAGGGGAGGCCTACAATGAGCAGTTCTTC
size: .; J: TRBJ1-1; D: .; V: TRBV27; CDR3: CASSLKHDTEAFF; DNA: TGTGCCAGCAGTTTAAAGCACGACACTGAAGCTTTCTTT
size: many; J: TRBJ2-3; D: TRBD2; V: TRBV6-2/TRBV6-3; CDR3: CASSYGPGTSGPSTDTQYF; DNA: TGTGCCAGCAGTTACGGTCCCGGGACTAGCGGGCCCAGCACAGATACGCAGTATTTT
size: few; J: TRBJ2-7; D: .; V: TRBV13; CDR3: CASSWAGGLSYEQYF; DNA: TGTGCCAGCAGCTGGGCCGGGGGACTCTCCTACGAGCAGTACTTC
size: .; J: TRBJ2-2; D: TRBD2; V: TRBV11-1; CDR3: CASSPTSANTGELFF; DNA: TGTGCCAGCAGTCCGACTAGCGCGAACACCGGGGAGCTGTTTTTT
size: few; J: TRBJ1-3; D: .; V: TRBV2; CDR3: CASSGQVGNTIYF; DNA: TGTGCCAGCAGTGGACAGGTTGGAAACACCATATATTTT
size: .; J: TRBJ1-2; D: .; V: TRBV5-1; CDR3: CASSIDSLGYTF; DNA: TGCGCCAGCAGCATAGACAGTCTTGGCTACACCTTC
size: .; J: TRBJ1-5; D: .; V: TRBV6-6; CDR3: CASSYSGGAVNQPQHF; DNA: TGTGCCAGCAGTTACTCAGGCGGGGCAGTCAATCAGCCCCAGCATTTT
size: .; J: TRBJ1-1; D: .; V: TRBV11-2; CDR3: CASSLTVNTEAFF; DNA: TGTGCCAGCAGCCTAACAGTGAACACTGAAGCTTTCTTT
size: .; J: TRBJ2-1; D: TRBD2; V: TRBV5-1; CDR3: CASGGLAGYNEQFF; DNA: TGCGCCAGCGGGGGGCTAGCGGGGTACAATGAGCAGTTCTTC
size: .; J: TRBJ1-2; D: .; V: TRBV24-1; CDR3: CATSGRDTIYGYTF; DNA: TGTGCCACCAGTGGCCGGGACACAATCTATGGCTACACCTTC
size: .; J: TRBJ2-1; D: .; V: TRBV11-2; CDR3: CASSVQGSSYNEQFF; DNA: TGTGCCAGCAGCGTACAGGGTAGCTCCTACAATGAGCAGTTCTTC
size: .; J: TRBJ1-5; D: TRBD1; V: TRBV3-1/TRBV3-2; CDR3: CASSQDGQGIGQPQHF; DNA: TGTGCCAGCAGCCAAGATGGACAGGGAATCGGTCAGCCCCAGCATTTT
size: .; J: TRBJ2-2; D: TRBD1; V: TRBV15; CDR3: CATNGQGKTGELFF; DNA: TGTGCCACAAACGGACAGGGAAAAACCGGGGAGCTGTTTTTT
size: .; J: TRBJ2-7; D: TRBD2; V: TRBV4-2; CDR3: CASSQSAGEVGEQYF; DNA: TGTGCCAGCAGCCAAAGTGCGGGGGAGGTAGGGGAGCAGTACTTC
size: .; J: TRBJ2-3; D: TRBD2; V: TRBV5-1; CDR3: CASRISGGTTDTQYF; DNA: TGCGCCAGCAGGATAAGCGGGGGTACCACAGATACGCAGTATTTT
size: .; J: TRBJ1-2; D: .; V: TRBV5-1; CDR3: CASSLSGGARDGYTF; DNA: TGCGCCAGCAGCTTGAGTGGGGGCGCAAGGGATGGCTACACCTTC
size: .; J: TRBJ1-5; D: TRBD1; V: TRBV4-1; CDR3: CASSQEFGQGHQPQHF; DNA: TGCGCCAGCAGCCAAGAATTCGGACAGGGGCATCAGCCCCAGCATTTT
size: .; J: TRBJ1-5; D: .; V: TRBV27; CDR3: CASSLSSTGAPQHF; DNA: TGTGCCAGCAGTTTATCCTCGACAGGAGCGCCCCAGCATTTT
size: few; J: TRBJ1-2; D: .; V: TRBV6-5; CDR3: CASRAGAGADYGYTF; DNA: TGTGCCAGCCGGGCTGGTGCGGGCGCCGACTATGGCTACACCTTC
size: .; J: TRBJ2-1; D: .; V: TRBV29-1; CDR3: CSVQGLEAEQFF; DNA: TGCAGCGTGCAGGGGTTAGAAGCTGAGCAGTTCTTC
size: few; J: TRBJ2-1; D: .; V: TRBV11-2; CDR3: CASSYQLAFRTYNEQFF; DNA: TGTGCCAGCAGTTATCAACTAGCCTTTAGAACCTACAATGAGCAGTTCTTC
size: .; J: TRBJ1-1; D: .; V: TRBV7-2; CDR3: CASSLSSVWQGQAFF; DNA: TGTGCCAGCAGCTTGTCATCGGTTTGGCAGGGTCAAGCTTTCTTT
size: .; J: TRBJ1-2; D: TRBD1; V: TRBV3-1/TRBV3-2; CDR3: CASSVQGRPGGYTF; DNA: TGTGCCAGCAGCGTACAGGGGCGTCCAGGTGGCTACACCTTC
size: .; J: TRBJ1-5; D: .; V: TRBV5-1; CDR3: CASSDGDQPQHF; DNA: TGCGCCAGCAGCGACGGGGATCAGCCCCAGCATTTT